A single sample gave rise to the 18 T cell receptor beta chains below, sequenced in a study of T cell responses to AZD1222 COVID-19 vaccine. Assay used: immunoSEQ multiplex PCR; TCRdb lists only in-frame clones, some missing. The repertoire holds 120,000 or so clones, with 85% to 90% as singletons. The starting material was peripheral blood, obtained on day 0 of AZD1222 vaccination. The source of these receptors is an adult in good health.

This chain uses TRBV3-1 (or the pseudogene TRBV3-2) with TRBJ2-3; 9 positions agree with TRBD2. Germline trimming cut 0 bases from V and 8 bases from J; bases unmatched to any gene: 9. CDR3 size: 16 residues. CDR1 and CDR2 (germline): LGHDT, YNNKEL (reference sequence). The CDR3 here is CASSQERRGGRVTQYF. The CDR3 DNA reads as TGTGCCAGCAGCCAAGAAAGGCGGGGGGGCCGGGTTACGCAGTATTTT.

V usage is TRBV6-5 and J usage is TRBJ2-7; 9 bases fit TRBD1. With 5 bases clipped from V and 4 bases from J, the junction kept 9 bases outside the gene matches. The CDR3 sequence is 15 residues long. Germline CDR1 MNHEY, CDR2 SVGAGI. The CDR3 loop reads CASSNPQGARYEQYF. As DNA, the CDR3 is TGTGCCAGCAGTAATCCACAGGGGGCAAGGTACGAGCAGTACTTC.

This sequence joins TRBV4-1 and TRBJ2-1; D gene ambiguous. Trimming shortened V by 3 bases and J by 8 bases, and 11 bases separated the two germline ends. The CDR3 has 13 amino acids. The germline CDR1 and CDR2 sequences are MGHRA and YSYEKL. The CDR3 is CASSHPDGDEQFF. The CDR3 DNA reads as TGCGCCAGCAGCCACCCCGACGGAGATGAGCAGTTCTTC.

The chain combines TRBV4-3 with TRBJ2-1; 7 nucleotides match TRBD2. Germline-derived CDR1 and CDR2 are LGHNA and YSLEER. Trimming took 2 bases from V and 7 from J; bases not matched to a gene: 11. This CDR3 is built from 16 residues. This CDR3 reads CASSQSGTIAWNEQFF. The CDR3, as DNA: TGCGCCAGCAGCCAATCCGGGACTATAGCGTGGAATGAGCAGTTCTTC.

V gene TRBV10-3 combines with J gene TRBJ1-1, with 7 bases that match TRBD1. V lost 2 bases to trimming and J lost 11 bases; unmatched junction nucleotides: 8. The germline V gene encodes CDR1 ENHRY and CDR2 SYGVKD. The CDR3 covers 13 residues. The CDR3 reads CAISEETTGRAFF. As DNA, the CDR3 is TGTGCCATCAGTGAGGAAACGACAGGGCGGGCTTTCTTT.

This chain uses TRBV4-2 with TRBJ2-1; D may be TRBD2 (6 bases). The CDR3 has 12 residues. Germline V CDR1 and CDR2: LGHNA, YNFKEQ. V was trimmed by 4 bases and J by 8 bases, leaving 9 bases between them. CDR3 sequence (DNA): TGTGCCAGCAGCCCGACTAGTTATGAGCAGTTCTTC. This encodes CASSPTSYEQFF.

The chain carries TRBV3-1 (or the pseudogene TRBV3-2) and TRBJ1-5, with 7 bases matching TRBD1. This CDR3 is built from 15 residues. V shed 5 bases and J 0 bases; nucleotides not matched to a gene: 4. The V gene's germline CDR1 is LGHDT and CDR2 YNNKEL (reference sequence). CDR3 loop: CASSATGYSNQPQHF. Written as DNA, the CDR3 is TGTGCCAGCAGCGCGACAGGGTATAGCAATCAGCCCCAGCATTTT.

The genes are TRBV7-2 and TRBJ2-5; 13 bases agree with TRBD2. Germline V lookup: CDR1 SGHTA, CDR2 FQGNSA. This CDR3 is 15 amino acids long. V shed 5 bases and J 4 bases; nucleotides not matched to a gene: 4. The CDR3 DNA follows: TGTGCCAGCAGCCCGGGACTAGCGGGGCGAGAGACCCAGTACTTC. This translates into CASSPGLAGRETQYF.

The chain links TRBV18 to TRBJ1-2, with 8 bases aligning to TRBD1. CDR3 length: 15 residues. The V gene end was trimmed by 2 bases and the J gene end by 8 bases; junction bases not matched to a gene: 10. Germline CDR1 reads KGHSH; CDR2 reads LQKENI. CDR3 loop: CASSPWVQGASGYTF. The CDR3 region has the DNA TGTGCCAGCTCACCATGGGTCCAGGGGGCGAGCGGCTACACCTTC. Variable domain in full (rest from reference TRBV18 and TRBJ1-2): NAGVMQNPRHLVRRRGQEARLRCSPMKGHSHVYWYRQLPEEGLKFMVYLQKENIIDESGMPKERFSAEFPKEGPSILRIQQVVRGDSAAYFCASSPWVQGASGYTFGSGTRLTVV.

A few counts support this clone. Other DNA sequences within the sample encode an identical CDR3. This chain joins TRBV7-7 and TRBJ2-5, with no clear D. Trimming cost V 1 base and J 2 bases, with 8 bases left between them. The CDR3 extends over 14 amino acids. CDR1 SSHAT and CDR2 FNYEAQ come from the germline V gene (reference sequence). In DNA, the CDR3 is TGTGCCAGCAGCTTAGGCCCCGCACAAGAGACCCAGTACTTC. Protein sequence: CASSLGPAQETQYF.

J is TRBJ2-1 and V is TRBV5-1; 10 bases agree with TRBD2. Losses at the gene ends were 1 base for V and 5 bases for J; bases not matched to a gene: 3. This CDR3 is 15 amino acids long. Per germline, CDR1 SGHRS and CDR2 YFSETQ. This chain's CDR3 is CASSLLLAGNNEQFF. CDR3 DNA sequence: TGCGCCAGCAGCTTGTTACTAGCGGGAAACAATGAGCAGTTCTTC. The full variable domain, completed using reference TRBV5-1 and TRBJ2-1, is KAGVTQTPRYLIKTRGQQVTLSCSPISGHRSVSWYQQTPGQGLQFLFEYFSETQRNKGNFPGRFSGRQFSNSRSEMNVSTLELGDSALYLCASSLLLAGNNEQFFGPGTRLTVL.

This chain joins TRBV4-2 and TRBJ2-1; 10 bases map to TRBD2. J lost 5 bases, V lost 0 bases, and 7 bases had no gene match. This CDR3 contains 17 residues. CDR1 is LGHNA, CDR2 YNFKEQ, per germline. For the CDR3, the DNA is TGTGCCAGCAGCCAAGATATCGCTAGCGGGAGAAACAATGAGCAGTTCTTC. Protein product: CASSQDIASGRNNEQFF.

V and J are TRBV3-1 (or the pseudogene TRBV3-2) and TRBJ2-5; TRBD2 matches at 7 bases. J lost 1 base, V lost 2 bases, and 4 bases had no gene match. Germline loops: CDR1 LGHDT, CDR2 YNNKEL (reference sequence). The CDR3 has 15 amino acids. The CDR3 DNA follows: TGTGCCAGCAGCCAATTTAGACTAGCCCAAGAGACCCAGTACTTC. This encodes CASSQFRLAQETQYF.

The chain carries TRBV7-9 and TRBJ1-2, with 7 bases matching TRBD1. Per the germline V gene, CDR1 is SEHNR and CDR2 is FQNEAQ (reference sequence). Trimming cost V 5 bases and J 2 bases; bases outside gene matches: 5. The CDR3 loop spans 14 amino acids. The CDR3 DNA reads TGTGCCAGCAGCCTGGGACAGCCCAACTATGGCTACACCTTC. It yields the protein CASSLGQPNYGYTF.

This clone showed up just a few times. The genes are TRBV30 and TRBJ1-1, with TRBD1 matching over 9 bases. The CDR3 runs 15 residues. Germline lookup yields CDR1 GTSNPN and CDR2 SVGIG (reference sequence). The J segment lost 4 bases and the V segment lost 4 bases, leaving 10 bases of the junction unmatched. The CDR3 spells CAWTKPGQGITEAFF. CDR3 in DNA: TGTGCCTGGACTAAACCGGGACAGGGAATCACTGAAGCTTTCTTT.

The chain recombines TRBV5-1 with TRBJ2-1; 7 positions agree with TRBD1. The CDR3 is made up of 15 amino acids. V lost 0 bases, J lost 4 bases, and 4 bases stayed unmatched. In germline, CDR1 is SGHRS, CDR2 YFSETQ. The CDR3 nucleotides are TGCGCCAGCAGCTTGGTCACAGGGGAATACAATGAGCAGTTCTTC. Its protein product is CASSLVTGEYNEQFF.

The chain carries TRBV27 and TRBJ1-5; D is unresolved. Germline V gene lookup returns CDR1 MNHEY and CDR2 SMNVEV (reference sequence). Trimming pared 3 bases from V and 0 bases from J, leaving 9 bases between. This CDR3 comprises 15 residues. CDR3 sequence (DNA): TGTGCCAGCAGTTTCTCCGTCTTTAGCAATCAGCCCCAGCATTTT. It encodes CASSFSVFSNQPQHF.

The chain uses TRBV2 and TRBJ1-4, with a possible D match to TRBD1 (6 bases). Per germline, CDR1 SNHLY and CDR2 FYNNEI. The germline V and J ends were trimmed by 6 bases and 8 bases, with 34 bases remaining between them. The CDR3 covers 20 residues. CDR3 in amino acids: CASSTPKIPHRQGYREKLFF. Written as DNA, the CDR3 is TGTGCCAGCAGCACTCCCAAAATCCCCCACCGGCAGGGGTATCGGGAAAAACTGTTTTTT.